This TCR beta chain emerged from a study of blood T cell repertoires in COVID-19. The overall study: Acute and convalescent COVID-19 specimens originated in the United States, Italy and Spain. From T cells, B-cell-depleted T cells, or PBMCs came the material, which was cDNA or gDNA.

This CDR3 has 16 residues. The germline CDR1 and CDR2 sequences are MNHNY and SVGAGI (reference sequence). The V gene end was trimmed by 4 bases and the J gene end by 6 bases; junction bases not matched to a gene: 7. Per the authors' pipeline: Counts of nucleated cells, estimated from reference gene primer amplification, were obtained. Only in-frame clones appear in the TCRdb table, and some are missing; sequencing was by immunoSEQ multiplex PCR. The V and J calls and clone size are taken from that table; D and trimming were inferred from the DNA. This sample carries roughly 81,000 clones, around 80% of them seen once, and the ten largest clones take 10%.

The sequenced sample consisted of peripheral blood. The rearrangement uses TRBV6-6 and TRBJ2-4; TRBD2 matches at 12 bases. This clonotype originated in a man aged 60 to 69 with acute or convalescent COVID-19. The CDR3 nucleotides are TGTGCCAGCAGTTCCCCTAGCGGGGGGGCCCCAAACATTCAGTACTTC. Protein: CASSSPSGGAPNIQYF.